These 25 T cell receptor beta chains were sequenced from one sample in a study of T cells in Graves' hyperthyroidism and ophthalmopathy. There were TCR beta CDR3 regions amplified from RNA transcripts. The HTBI primer set was used in a first-round RT-PCR of the TCR CDR3. TCRdb redid the calling of the multiplex PCR reads with MiXCR, one entry per CDR3 protein. The sample includes about 360,000 distinct CDR3 sequences, about 13% of them seen just once. What was sequenced was blood. These receptors were obtained from a woman aged 18 to 35 with Graves' hyperthyroidism.

This chain links TRBV18 with TRBJ2-7; D uncertain. The germline V gene has CDR1 KGHSH and CDR2 LQKENI. This CDR3 has 15 residues. The V and J ends lost 3 bases and 4 bases respectively, with 16 bases between them. CDR3 amino acids: CASSPGQTELYEQYF. DNA for the CDR3: TGTGCCAGCTCACCGGGCCAAACCGAGTTATACGAGCAGTACTTC.

This clonotype was seen ten or more times. The rearrangement links TRBV29-1 to TRBJ2-1; no clear D. The CDR3 has 12 amino acids. V was trimmed by 7 bases and J by 3 bases, leaving 10 bases between them. Looked up from germline, CDR1 is SQVTM and CDR2 is ANQGSEA. The CDR3, as DNA: TGCAGCGCCCCAACTGACTACAATGAGCAGTTCTTC. The encoded protein is CSAPTDYNEQFF.

Many counts were recorded for this clonotype. The rearrangement links TRBV5-1 to TRBJ2-3; D ambiguous. The length of the CDR3 is 15 residues. Trimming pared 6 bases from V and 3 bases from J, leaving 17 bases between. Germline-derived CDR1 and CDR2 are SGHRS and YFSETQ. The chain's CDR3 is CASTLGRKQTDTQYF. CDR3 sequence (DNA): TGCGCCAGCACCTTAGGACGTAAACAGACAGATACGCAGTATTTT.

In this sample, this clonotype turned up many times. This chain uses TRBV3-1 with TRBJ2-5; D gene uncertain. Germline V CDR1 and CDR2: LGHDT, YNNKEL (reference sequence). The CDR3 loop spans 13 amino acids. V lost 4 bases to trimming and J lost 4 bases, with 10 bases between them. CDR3 sequence reads: CASSPARGETQYF. The CDR3 DNA follows: TGTGCCAGCAGCCCTGCTAGAGGAGAGACCCAGTACTTC.

The chain employs TRBV4-3 and TRBJ1-1; D perhaps matches TRBD1 (6 bases). The CDR3 runs to 14 residues. V lost 2 bases and J 11 bases, leaving 18 bases between the germline ends. Per germline, CDR1 LGHNA and CDR2 YSLEER. The CDR3 sequence is CASSQQPGDVVAFF. DNA of the CDR3: TGCGCCAGCAGCCAACAACCAGGGGATGTTGTGGCTTTCTTT.

Turning to this clonotype: A single base separates this from a much larger clone, so it may be a read error. The rearrangement joins TRBV18 to TRBJ2-1; either TRBD1 or TRBD2 may fit D (5 bases each). Germline values: CDR1 KGHSH, CDR2 LQKENI. CDR3 length equals 15 residues. CDR3 coding DNA: TGTGCCAACTCACCCCGGGACGCTGGCTACAATGAGCAGTTCTTC. Translation gives CANSPRDAGYNEQFF.

The V and J genes are TRBV19 and TRBJ2-3; 9 bases agree with TRBD1. This CDR3 has 17 amino acids. The germline CDR1 and CDR2 sequences are LNHDA and SQIVND (reference sequence). Trimming removed 5 bases from V and 2 bases from J; junction bases left unmatched: 11. In DNA form, the CDR3 reads TGTGCCAGTAGTCGTACAGGGGGCGACTTCAACACAGATACGCAGTATTTT. Protein: CASSRTGGDFNTDTQYF.

This clonotype has ten or more counts. This rearrangement joins TRBV20-1 to TRBJ1-2; D not certain. This CDR3 contains 12 residues. V lost 2 bases, J lost 1 base, and 5 bases lay in between. Germline assignment: CDR1 DFQATT and CDR2 SNEGSKA (reference sequence). The CDR3 sequence is CSARSINYGYTF. The CDR3 DNA reads TGCAGTGCTAGAAGTATTAACTATGGCTACACCTTC.

This clonotype turned up a few times. The J gene is TRBJ1-1, the V gene TRBV5-4, with D hard to call. CDR3 length equals 12 residues. V was pared by 1 base and J by 8 bases, with 9 bases between. Germline assignment: CDR1 SGHNT and CDR2 YYREEE (reference sequence). Written as DNA, the CDR3 is TGTGCCAGCAGCTTGACTGCGCGGGAAGCTTTCTTT. It translates to CASSLTAREAFF.

The chain carries TRBV7-8 and TRBJ1-5, with a possible D match to TRBD1 (6 bases). The V gene's germline CDR1 is SGHVS and CDR2 FQNEAQ. Trimming took off 1 base at V and 4 bases at J, with 11 bases between the two ends. The CDR3 loop spans 15 amino acids. The chain's CDR3 is CASSLGQASNQPQHF. In DNA form, the CDR3 reads TGTGCCAGCAGCTTAGGACAGGCGAGTAATCAGCCCCAGCATTTT.

There are many counts of this clonotype. This rearrangement joins TRBV6-1 to TRBJ2-7; perhaps TRBD2 as D (6 bases). This CDR3 comprises 14 residues. V lost 5 bases, J lost 3 bases, and 14 bases lay in between. The germline V gene encodes CDR1 MNHNS and CDR2 SASEGT. Here the CDR3 reads CASSPRRGYYEQYF. The DNA for the CDR3 is TGTGCCAGCAGTCCCCGTCGGGGGTACTACGAGCAGTACTTC.

The table lists this clonotype with many counts. The J gene is TRBJ2-2, the V gene TRBV19, with D uncertain. This CDR3 has 14 amino acids. The V gene lost 7 bases and the J gene lost 0 bases, with 9 bases spanning the gap. Germline V gives CDR1 LNHDA, CDR2 SQIVND (reference sequence). CDR3 in amino acids: CASTWFANTGELFF. CDR3 in DNA: TGTGCCAGTACATGGTTCGCGAACACCGGGGAGCTGTTTTTT.

Ten or more counts support this clonotype. V gene TRBV14 combines with J gene TRBJ2-3, with D possibly TRBD2 on 6 matching bases. V lost 2 bases and J lost 1, with 7 bases in between. CDR1 SGHDN and CDR2 FVKESK come from the germline V gene. The CDR3 extends over 14 amino acids. CDR3 protein: CASSQSSGTDTQYF. The DNA for the CDR3 is TGTGCCAGCAGCCAATCTAGCGGCACAGATACGCAGTATTTT.

This clonotype was detected ten times or more. The CDR3 spells CASSQVMRADTQYF. CDR3 DNA sequence: TGTGCCAGCAGCCAAGTGATGCGGGCAGATACGCAGTATTTT. The chain joins TRBV4-2 to TRBJ2-3, with a weak D call TRBD2 (5 bases). The V gene lost 1 base and the J gene lost 4 bases, with 9 bases spanning the gap. From germline, CDR1 is LGHNA and CDR2 YNFKEQ. The CDR3 sequence is 14 residues long.

The V call is TRBV19, the J call TRBJ2-5, with TRBD1 matching 9 bases. There are 17 residues in the CDR3. Germline V gene lookup returns CDR1 LNHDA and CDR2 SQIVND (reference sequence). Losses at the gene ends were 6 bases for V and 5 bases for J; bases not matched to a gene: 16. The CDR3 DNA follows: TGTGCCAGTAGCATCACCGGGACAGGGTATGCCCTTGAGACCCAGTACTTC. Translation: CASSITGTGYALETQYF.

This clonotype was observed a few times. V is TRBV10-3 and J is TRBJ1-4, with D uncertain. The V gene's germline CDR1 is ENHRY and CDR2 SYGVKD. V was trimmed by 0 bases and J by 9 bases, leaving 14 bases between them. The CDR3 totals 15 residues. The DNA for the CDR3 is TGTGCCATCAGTGAGTCGTCGGAAGACGGAAAAAAACTGTTTTTT. It codes for CAISESSEDGKKLFF.

This clonotype was counted at least ten times. The V call is TRBV4-1, the J call TRBJ1-6, with a tentative D call TRBD1 (6 bases). CDR1 is MGHRA and CDR2 is YSYEKL in the germline V gene. CDR3 length: 13 amino acids. With 0 bases removed from V and 14 bases from J, the gap between germline ends came to 11 bases. The CDR3 nucleotides are TGCGCCAGCAGCCAAGAACAGGGTTTATCCCTCCACTTT. Residues: CASSQEQGLSLHF.

There are many counts of this clonotype. The chain carries TRBV6-1 and TRBJ1-5; D remains unclear. V was trimmed by 5 bases and J by 0 bases, leaving 11 bases between them. Germline loops: CDR1 MNHNS, CDR2 SASEGT. This CDR3 has 15 amino acids. DNA of the CDR3: TGTGCCAGCAGTTCGGAGAACGATAGCAATCAGCCCCAGCATTTT. Amino acids: CASSSENDSNQPQHF.

This clonotype was observed a handful of times. The rearrangement uses TRBV14 and TRBJ1-2; 7 nucleotides line up with TRBD1. CDR3 length: 15 residues. Germline CDR1 SGHDN, CDR2 FVKESK. Trimming removed 4 bases from V and 4 bases from J; junction bases left unmatched: 9. As DNA, the CDR3 is TGTGCCAGCAGCCTCCGGGACAGACTTGGCTATGGCTACACCTTC. It codes for CASSLRDRLGYGYTF. Combining the CDR3 with reference TRBV14 and TRBJ1-2 gives the whole variable domain EAGVTQFPSHSVIEKGQTVTLRCDPISGHDNLYWYRRVMGKEIKFLLHFVKESKQDESGMPNNRFLAERTGGTYSTLKVQPAELEDSGVYFCASSLRDRLGYGYTFGSGTRLTVV.

This clonotype was counted ten times or more. The chain couples TRBV3-1 to TRBJ1-2, with D uncertain. The CDR3 runs 13 residues. V dropped 0 bases and J dropped 6 bases, with 8 bases sitting between them. Germline CDR1 LGHDT, CDR2 YNNKEL (reference sequence). CDR3 sequence reads: CASSQDSLNGYTF. The CDR3 nucleotides read TGTGCCAGCAGCCAAGATTCCTTAAATGGCTACACCTTC. Looking up the rest from reference TRBV3-1 and TRBJ1-2 gives the full variable domain: DTAVSQTPKYLVTQMGNDKSIKCEQNLGHDTMYWYKQDSKKFLKIMFSYNNKELIINETVPNRFSPKSPDKAHLNLHINSLELGDSAVYFCASSQDSLNGYTFGSGTRLTVV.

In DNA, the CDR3 is TGTGCCAGTAGTACCCCCCCGGGACAAAATGAAAAACTGTTTTTT. Translating gives CASSTPPGQNEKLFF. V and J are TRBV19 and TRBJ1-4; D is possibly TRBD1 (6 bases). Germline lookup yields CDR1 LNHDA and CDR2 SQIVND (reference sequence). Trimming removed 4 bases from V and 5 bases from J, with 14 bases in between. The CDR3 has 15 residues.

This clonotype appeared many times. CDR3 DNA sequence: TGTGCCAGTAGTCCTACAATTGACGGGACCCAGTACTTC. Encoded protein: CASSPTIDGTQYF. The J gene is TRBJ2-5, the V gene TRBV19; no clear D. The germline V and J ends were trimmed by 5 bases and 7 bases, with 14 bases remaining between them. CDR1 LNHDA and CDR2 SQIVND come from the germline V gene (reference sequence). The CDR3 loop spans 13 amino acids. Full variable domain (rest looked up from reference TRBV19 and TRBJ2-5): DGGITQSPKYLFRKEGQNVTLSCEQNLNHDAMYWYRQDPGQGLRLIYYSQIVNDFQKGDIAEGYSVSREKKESFPLTVTSAQKNPTAFYLCASSPTIDGTQYFGPGTRLLVL.

This clonotype came up a few times. The chain has TRBV5-6 and TRBJ1-2; D not certain. Looked up from germline, CDR1 is SGHDT and CDR2 is YYEEEE. The V and J ends lost 4 bases and 5 bases respectively, with 12 bases between them. The CDR3 is 13 amino acids. The CDR3 loop is CASSQDRLYGYTF. In DNA form, the CDR3 reads TGTGCCAGCAGCCAGGACCGACTTTATGGCTACACCTTC.

This clonotype was recorded at least ten times. J is TRBJ1-1 and V is TRBV12-3 or TRBV12-4; D not certain. This CDR3 is 14 amino acids long. V was trimmed by 6 bases and J by 5 bases, leaving 16 bases between them. CDR3: CASRPSHQETEAFF. The CDR3 nucleotides are TGTGCCAGCAGGCCAAGTCACCAGGAAACTGAAGCTTTCTTT.

This chain connects TRBV7-2 to TRBJ2-3, with 12 bases identical to TRBD2. The germline V gene encodes CDR1 SGHTA and CDR2 FQGNSA. V was pared by 4 bases and J by 8 bases, with 7 bases of the junction left unmatched. The CDR3 length is 15 residues. The DNA for the CDR3 is TGTGCCAGCAGCTCAGCACTAGCGGGGGGTCCTACGCAGTATTTT. It specifies CASSSALAGGPTQYF.